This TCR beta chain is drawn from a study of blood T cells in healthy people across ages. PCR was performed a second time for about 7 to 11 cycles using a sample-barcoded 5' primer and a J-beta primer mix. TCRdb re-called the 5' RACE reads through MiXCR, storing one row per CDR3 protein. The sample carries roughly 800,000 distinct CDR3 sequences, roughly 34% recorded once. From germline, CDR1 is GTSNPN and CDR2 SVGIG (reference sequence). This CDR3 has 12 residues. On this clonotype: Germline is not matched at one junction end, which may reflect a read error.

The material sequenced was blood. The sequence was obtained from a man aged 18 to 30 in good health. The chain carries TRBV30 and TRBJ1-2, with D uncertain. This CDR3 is CAGSGANYGYTF. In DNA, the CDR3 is TGTGCCGGGAGTGGCGCTAACTATGGCTACACCTTC.